The rows below give T cell receptor beta chains drawn from one sample of a study of neurological immune-mediated disorders. TCRdb called the 5' RACE reads again in MiXCR, with one record for every CDR3 protein. The data show 15,000 to 20,000 distinct CDR3 sequences, 13% to 15% seen once. The sample consisted of CD4+ T cells from blood. The receptors come from a woman aged 60-75 years with HTLV-1-associated myelopathy (HAM/TSP). Both conserved end residues are part of each CDR3. D genes are given only for firm matches.

>TRBD1|TRBV25-1
CASRDRSYEQYF
>.|TRBV19
CASRILGANTEAFF
>TRBD2|TRBV20-1
CSARDYRGTSSGGLPDTQYF
>.|TRBV7-2
CASRTYVSGKDGYTF
>TRBD1|TRBV5-1
CASSPNRAGGGYTF
>.|TRBV20-1
CSARDTTIDTQYF
>TRBD2|TRBV5-1
CASTRLAGTTGELFF
>TRBD2|TRBV3-1
CASSRGLAVNTQYF
>TRBD2|TRBV7-9
CASSSRVAGPGGIQYF
>.|TRBV7-2
CASSRDSTDTQYF
>TRBD2|TRBV15
CATSSAGGETQYF
>TRBD2|TRBV20-1
CSAGTSGIEETQYF
>.|TRBV5-1
CASSLARETQYF
>.|TRBV20-1
CSASGWLGKNIQYF
>.|TRBV3-1
CASSQEHSTEAFF
>.|TRBV12-3/TRBV12-4
CASSLGGRRYEQYF
>.|TRBV6-1
CASSAAGLNTEAFF
>TRBD1|TRBV5-1
CASSPRTGASTEAFF
>TRBD1|TRBV6-6
CASSQNPGTGMGNTIYF
>.|TRBV5-1
CASSLVLRGANTGELFF
>.|TRBV5-1
CASSLDQYGYTF
>.|TRBV5-1
CASSLRAGQMNTEAFF
>TRBD1|TRBV7-2
CASSQYSLGAGQPQHF
>TRBD1|TRBV20-1
CSARTGVPEAFF
>.|TRBV11-2
CASSLDSFNEKLFF
>TRBD1|TRBV11-3
CASSPGQGSRTDTQYF
>.|TRBV12-3/TRBV12-4
CASTKQGRNQPQHF
>.|TRBV10-2
CASATGPGANVLTF
>TRBD2|TRBV3-1
CASSQRTSGRGYEQYF
>.|TRBV4-3
CASSQDLGGVDTQYF
>TRBD1|TRBV24-1
CATSDGEGARETQYF
>.|TRBV20-1
CSAPPDRGGTDTQYF
>TRBD1|TRBV4-3
CASSQGDRGSEAFF
>.|TRBV5-1
CASSLAQGNNEQFF
>.|TRBV21-1
CASSKYEQYF
>TRBD2|TRBV7-6
CASSPWGPTSGSPDTQYF
>.|TRBV5-1
CASSLGRILDTEAFF
>.|TRBV6-1
CASSRGGPGNQPQHF
>.|TRBV10-3
CASGRTPDTQYF
>TRBD1|TRBV5-1
CASSFIDRETEAFF
>.|TRBV3-1
CASSQRSQGQPQHF
>.|TRBV7-8
CASSFFNTEAFF
>TRBD2|TRBV6-5
CASSYWGTSGGKGTQYF
>.|TRBV20-1
CIARGEGLGFEAFF
>.|TRBV12-3/TRBV12-4
CASSSRTPTTGELFF
>.|TRBV7-2
CASSWGLGTDTQYF
>.|TRBV5-1
CASSNRGTNTGELFF
>.|TRBV6-2/TRBV6-3
CASAAGGLISGNTIYF
>.|TRBV18
CASSPNSDTQYF
>.|TRBV7-8
CASSLGLAGASVELFF